One and the same sample provided the 10 T cell receptor beta chains below, sequenced in a study of blood T cell repertoires in COVID-19 (TCRdb year 2020). The method was the immunoSEQ multiplex PCR assay. Sourced from immuneACCESS, this table was stored by TCRdb with only in-frame sequences that have V and J called. A share of the clones is absent; for the studies checked, an unresolved V gene accounts for under half, and the remainder has no known explanation. The sample includes 110,000 to 150,000 clones, with more than 75% observed a single time. Together, the top ten hold roughly 4% of the sample. The source material was peripheral blood. These TCRs come from a woman between 40 and 55 years old with acute or convalescent COVID-19.

The chain employs TRBV5-1 and TRBJ1-5; 10 nucleotides agree with TRBD1. Trimming at V came to 2 bases and at J to 11 bases, leaving 7 bases not matched to a gene. This CDR3 is built from 14 residues. In germline, CDR1 is SGHRS, CDR2 YFSETQ. The CDR3 coding sequence is TGCGCCAGCAGCTTAACCGGGACAGGGGATTCCCAGCATTTT. Translation gives CASSLTGTGDSQHF.

The rearrangement uses TRBV7-6 and TRBJ2-5; 7 nucleotides align to TRBD1. V gave up 5 bases and J gave up 0 bases; unmatched junction bases: 6. This CDR3 has 15 residues. Per the germline V gene, CDR1 is SGHVS and CDR2 is FNYEAQ. CDR3 region: CASSETGQYQETQYF. DNA for the CDR3: TGTGCCAGCAGCGAGACAGGGCAGTACCAAGAGACCCAGTACTTC.

V is TRBV19 and J is TRBJ2-7; 10 nucleotides line up with TRBD2. The CDR3 length is 16 residues. J was trimmed by 6 bases and V by 3 bases; bases with no gene match: 11. Germline assignment: CDR1 LNHDA and CDR2 SQIVND (reference sequence). The CDR3 DNA reads TGTGCCAGTAGTATGAGCTCTGTGACTAGCGGGCTCGAGCAGTACTTC. It translates to CASSMSSVTSGLEQYF.

The chain uses TRBV4-2 and TRBJ1-2, with TRBD1 as a possible D gene (6 bases). Trimming pared 0 bases from V and 8 bases from J, leaving 16 bases between. This CDR3 is built from 15 residues. The germline gives CDR1 LGHNA, CDR2 YNFKEQ. The CDR3 DNA reads as TGTGCCAGCAGCCAAGAACAAACAGGGTTGAGAGGCTACACCTTC. Residues: CASSQEQTGLRGYTF.

The chain combines TRBV7-3 with TRBJ2-3, with 9 bases matching TRBD2. From germline, CDR1 is SGHTA and CDR2 FQGTGA. The CDR3 contains 16 residues. J gave up 0 bases and V 3 bases, and 4 bases lay outside the gene matches. The CDR3: CASSFGLAKSTDTQYF. CDR3 DNA sequence: TGTGCCAGCAGCTTCGGACTAGCGAAGAGCACAGATACGCAGTATTTT.

V is TRBV6-4 and J is TRBJ2-7; 12 bases map to TRBD2. The CDR3 runs 15 residues. Germline CDR1 and CDR2: MRHNA and SNTAGT. V gave up 3 bases and J gave up 0 bases; unmatched junction bases: 0. CDR3 region: CASSETSGSSYEQYF. The DNA of the CDR3 is TGTGCCAGCAGTGAGACTAGCGGGAGCTCCTACGAGCAGTACTTC.

The CDR3 sequence: CSVIVNYEQYF. The CDR3 nucleotides read TGCAGCGTTATAGTTAACTACGAGCAGTACTTC. The genes are TRBV29-1 and TRBJ2-7, with D hard to call. The germline V gene encodes CDR1 SQVTM and CDR2 ANQGSEA. CDR3 size: 11 residues. V lost 5 bases, J lost 3 bases, and 8 bases lay in between.

J is TRBJ2-3 and V is TRBV6-1; 7 bases fit TRBD2. The CDR3 runs to 17 residues. Germline V gene lookup returns CDR1 MNHNS and CDR2 SASEGT. The J segment lost 5 bases and the V segment lost 2 bases, leaving 13 bases of the junction unmatched. CDR3 loop: CASSEWYRGREVDTQYF. CDR3 coding DNA: TGTGCCAGCAGTGAATGGTACCGGGGGAGGGAGGTAGATACGCAGTATTTT.

The CDR3 nucleotides read TGTGCCAGCAGCGCAGGGACAGGGGATTCGGTCACTGAAGCTTTCTTT. Amino acids: CASSAGTGDSVTEAFF. This sequence joins TRBV3-1 (or the pseudogene TRBV3-2) and TRBJ1-1, with 10 bases aligning to TRBD1. CDR3 size: 16 residues. In germline, CDR1 is LGHDT, CDR2 YNNKEL (reference sequence). J was trimmed by 4 bases and V by 5 bases; bases with no gene match: 10.

This clone was detected once. The rearrangement links TRBV3-1 (or the pseudogene TRBV3-2) to TRBJ2-7; D is possibly TRBD2 (6 bases). Germline V CDR1 and CDR2: LGHDT, YNNKEL (reference sequence). The ends were cut back, 0 bases at V and 5 bases at J, with 11 bases in the middle. This CDR3 contains 14 residues. DNA of the CDR3: TGTGCCAGCAGCCAAGATGACAAGCGGGACGAGCAGTACTTC. The encoded protein is CASSQDDKRDEQYF.